This TCR beta chain was obtained from a study of control samples from healthy donors and cancer patients. TCRdb's table, derived via immunoSEQ multiplex PCR, lists solely in-frame clones and lacks some. This table holds 65,000 to 95,000 clones, 80% to 90% found once. As to this clone: At the DNA level, this CDR3 is encoded by other sequences in the same sample as well.

V lost 5 bases to trimming and J lost 4 bases; unmatched junction nucleotides: 3. CDR1 and CDR2 from the germline V gene are SGHTA and FQGTGA. The CDR3 totals 14 residues. The chain couples TRBV7-3 to TRBJ2-2; 8 nucleotides line up with TRBD1. Sequencing was performed on blood. The clonotype comes from a man aged 45-60 years in good health. In DNA form, the CDR3 reads TGTGCCAGCAGCCCACAGGGGGGCACCGGGGAGCTGTTTTTT. This codes for CASSPQGGTGELFF.